The sequence of this T cell receptor (beta chain) was determined in a study of T cell responses to AZD1222 COVID-19 vaccine. Findings and limits, study-wide: It should be noted that donors were predominantly white British and more often female, and clonal diversity was possibly underestimated. Only a handful of AZD1222 recipients, about six in all, had baseline seropositivity.

Note on this clone: Its antigen is undetermined.

The protocol was immunoSEQ multiplex PCR, while the TCRdb copy is restricted to in-frame clones and leaves out a portion. The sample holds about 200,000 clones, less than 95% seen once. This TCR was recovered from an adult who received the MenACWY meningococcal vaccine as a control. Material: peripheral blood, obtained 28 days after the second dose of the MenACWY control vaccine.

In nucleotides, the CDR3 is TGTGCCAGCAGCTTGGTCCCGGAAGGGGGAAGTAAGGGCTATGGCTACACCTTC. This translates into CASSLVPEGGSKGYGYTF. The V gene is TRBV5-5, the J gene TRBJ1-2, with D possibly TRBD1 on 6 matching bases. Germline V gene data show CDR1 as SGHKS and CDR2 as YYEKEE (reference sequence). V gave up 0 bases and J gave up 4 bases, with 22 bases separating them. The CDR3 contains 18 residues.